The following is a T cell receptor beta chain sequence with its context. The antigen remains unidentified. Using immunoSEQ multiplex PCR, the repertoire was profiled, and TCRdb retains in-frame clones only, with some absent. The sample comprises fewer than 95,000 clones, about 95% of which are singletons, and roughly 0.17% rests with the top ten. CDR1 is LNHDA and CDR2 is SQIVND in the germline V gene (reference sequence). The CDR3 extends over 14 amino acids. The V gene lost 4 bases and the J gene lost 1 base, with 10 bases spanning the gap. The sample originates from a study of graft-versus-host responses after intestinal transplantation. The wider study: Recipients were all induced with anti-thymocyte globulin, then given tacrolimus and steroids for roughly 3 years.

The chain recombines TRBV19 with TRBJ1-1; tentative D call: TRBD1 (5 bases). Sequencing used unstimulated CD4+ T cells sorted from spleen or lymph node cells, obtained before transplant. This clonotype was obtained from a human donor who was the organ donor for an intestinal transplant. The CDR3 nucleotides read TGTGCCAGTAGTACTCGGGACGGGAACACTGAAGCTTTCTTT. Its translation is CASSTRDGNTEAFF.